This T cell receptor beta chain was sequenced during a study of blood T cells in healthy people across ages. Overall study results and limits: Researchers said unsorted PBMCs prevented a conclusive naive versus antigen-experienced comparison.

V lost 1 base to trimming and J lost 4 bases, with 16 bases between them. The CDR3 length is 16 residues. CDR1 and CDR2 (germline): SGHTA, FQGNSA. Donors gave ten milliliters of peripheral blood apiece. To note about this clonotype: Its matching antigen is unknown.

PCR was performed a second time for about 7 to 12 cycles using a sample-barcoded 5' primer and a J-beta primer mix. The authors tagged each cDNA molecule using a template-switch adaptor with 12 random nucleotides. The yield of each sample was at least 2.5 million CDR3-containing paired-end reads. TCRdb redid the calling of the 5' RACE reads with MiXCR, one entry per CDR3 protein. This sample has approximately 820,000 distinct CDR3 sequences, with more than 40% found just once. The chain links TRBV7-2 to TRBJ1-2; TRBD1 might be the D (6 bases). The sequencing sample was made of blood. The sequence derives from a man in his sixties in good health. CDR3 nucleotide sequence: TGTGCCAGCAGCTTAGAACGGGGGGGGCACGGCTATGGCTACACCTTC. Protein: CASSLERGGHGYGYTF.